The entry below describes one TCR beta chain. Its antigen is not known. The time point: peripheral blood 6 weeks after treatment start. The data were obtained in a study of PD-L1 blockade in urothelial cancer. As for the study in general: Bladder-origin urothelial cancer in males covered about 90% of the roughly 30 patients. Timepoints chosen for blood analysis were 3 weeks (second dose) and 6 weeks after treatment start. The median T cell count in blood samples was some 140,000. Study observations and caveats: Patients with below-median pretreatment blood clonality survived longer.

The assay was immunoSEQ multiplex PCR, and TCRdb's table has in-frame clones only and misses some. The sample carries tens of thousands of clones, 75% to 90% recorded once. The V and J ends lost 1 base and 4 bases, in that order; junction bases with no gene match: 3. Germline V gene sequence: CDR1 GTSNPN, CDR2 SVGIG (reference sequence). This CDR3 is built from 15 residues. Sequences were derived from PBMCs, sampled around atezolizumab (anti-PD-L1) treatment. The chain combines TRBV30 with TRBJ1-5; 11 positions agree with TRBD1. The receptor was derived from a man aged 60 to 75 with urothelial cancer. In DNA form, the CDR3 reads TGTGCCTGGAGTGAAGGGGACAGGGGGAATCAGCCCCAGCATTTT. Its translation is CAWSEGDRGNQPQHF.